Below are 12 T cell receptor beta chains sequenced from a single sample in a study of blood T cell repertoires in COVID-19. Data came from immunoSEQ multiplex PCR; TCRdb stores just in-frame clones and leaves some out. The sample shows about 410,000 clones, approximately 89% of them seen only once. Sequenced input: peripheral blood. The receptor set was obtained from a woman aged 40-49 years with COVID-19, enrolled during active disease.

The chain joins TRBV5-1 to TRBJ1-5; D uncertain. V was pared by 0 bases and J by 6 bases, with 13 bases between. Germline CDR1 reads SGHRS; CDR2 reads YFSETQ. The CDR3 covers 15 residues. CDR3 in amino acids: CASSLVPGVGQPQHF. CDR3 bases: TGCGCCAGCAGCTTGGTTCCCGGTGTCGGTCAGCCCCAGCATTTT.

The chain combines TRBV24-1 with TRBJ2-2; possibly TRBD1 for D (6 bases). The V gene's germline CDR1 is KGHDR and CDR2 SFDVKD. The CDR3 covers 18 residues. V was clipped by 1 base and J by 1 base, with 15 bases between them. CDR3 in DNA: TGTGCCACCAGTGATTTAGATTTGGGCAGGGGGAACACCGGGGAGCTGTTTTTT. Encoded protein: CATSDLDLGRGNTGELFF.

The rearrangement links TRBV19 to TRBJ1-5; tentatively, D is TRBD1 (5 bases). Trimming took 1 base from V and 6 from J, leaving 13 bases between them. Germline lookup yields CDR1 LNHDA and CDR2 SQIVND (reference sequence). This CDR3 has 15 amino acids. The chain's CDR3 is CASSIGSGGGQPQHF. The CDR3 nucleotides read TGTGCCAGTAGTATAGGGAGCGGGGGGGGTCAGCCCCAGCATTTT. Using reference TRBV19 and TRBJ1-5 for the parts outside the CDR3, the full variable domain is DGGITQSPKYLFRKEGQNVTLSCEQNLNHDAMYWYRQDPGQGLRLIYYSQIVNDFQKGDIAEGYSVSREKKESFPLTVTSAQKNPTAFYLCASSIGSGGGQPQHFGDGTRLSIL.

This chain connects TRBV6-2 or TRBV6-3 to TRBJ1-5; D remains ambiguous. V was cut by 2 bases and J by 4 bases, with 6 bases left in between. This CDR3 has 13 residues. Germline V gene data show CDR1 as MNHEY and CDR2 as SVGEGT. The CDR3 region is CASSYPGNQPQHF. Written as DNA, the CDR3 is TGTGCCAGCAGTTACCCGGGGAATCAGCCCCAGCATTTT.

The CDR3 protein is CAIGQAAGNTIYF. The CDR3 bases are TGTGCCATTGGACAGGCGGCGGGAAACACCATATATTTT. J is TRBJ1-3 and V is TRBV10-3; 7 nucleotides line up with TRBD1. The CDR3 consists of 13 residues. With V trimmed by 9 bases and J by 4 bases, 6 bases remained unmatched. Looked up from germline, CDR1 is ENHRY and CDR2 is SYGVKD.

The V gene is TRBV5-1, the J gene TRBJ2-7, with 9 bases that match TRBD1. CDR1 SGHRS and CDR2 YFSETQ come from the germline V gene. The CDR3 contains 15 residues. V dropped 5 bases and J dropped 4; count of bases not matched to a gene: 10. The CDR3 protein is CASRKGQGSLYEQYF. In DNA form, the CDR3 reads TGCGCCAGCAGGAAAGGACAGGGGAGTTTATACGAGCAGTACTTC.

J is TRBJ1-2 and V is TRBV27, with D possibly TRBD1 on 6 matching bases. This CDR3 comprises 17 residues. V was cut by 4 bases and J by 6 bases, with 24 bases left in between. The germline CDR1 and CDR2 sequences are MNHEY and SMNVEV (reference sequence). The DNA for the CDR3 is TGTGCCAGCAGTTCCCTGGAACGTAGACAGGCGGTGGATGGCTACACCTTC. As protein: CASSSLERRQAVDGYTF.

V gene TRBV2 combines with J gene TRBJ1-4; D unresolved. CDR1 SNHLY and CDR2 FYNNEI come from the germline V gene. CDR3 length equals 14 residues. V was trimmed by 5 bases and J by 8 bases, leaving 15 bases between them. The CDR3 protein is CASSLDPIREKLFF. In DNA, the CDR3 is TGTGCCAGCAGTCTAGATCCTATTCGGGAAAAACTGTTTTTT.

The CDR3 sequence is CASSLASGRFNEQFF. CDR3 sequence (DNA): TGTGCCAGCAGCTTGGCCAGCGGGAGGTTCAATGAGCAGTTCTTC. This chain joins TRBV7-3 and TRBJ2-1, with 9 bases fitting TRBD2. The junction had 6 bases not matched to a gene; V was cut back by 3 bases and J by 6 bases. Per the germline V gene, CDR1 is SGHTA and CDR2 is FQGTGA. The CDR3 sequence is 15 residues long. The full variable domain, in which reference TRBV7-3 and TRBJ2-1 provide the parts outside the CDR3, is GAGVSQTPSNKVTEKGKYVELRCDPISGHTALYWYRQSLGQGPEFLIYFQGTGAADDSGLPNDRFFAVRPEGSVSTLKIQRTERGDSAVYLCASSLASGRFNEQFFGPGTRLTVL.

The V gene is TRBV4-3, the J gene TRBJ2-1, with a tentative D call TRBD1 (6 bases). V lost 4 bases, J lost 0 bases, and 10 bases lay in between. Looked up from germline, CDR1 is LGHNA and CDR2 is YSLEER. The CDR3 runs 15 residues. As DNA, the CDR3 is TGCGCCAGCAGCCGCAGACAGGACTCCTACAATGAGCAGTTCTTC. Translating it yields CASSRRQDSYNEQFF.

The genes are TRBV24-1 and TRBJ1-1, with D uncertain. The CDR3 has 14 amino acids. Germline CDR1 and CDR2: KGHDR and SFDVKD. V was shortened by 4 bases and J by 3 bases, with 11 bases between the two germline ends. The CDR3 DNA follows: TGTGCCACCAGTGAGGAGGGAGCAGACACTGAAGCTTTCTTT. Translated, it gives CATSEEGADTEAFF.

This chain links TRBV14 with TRBJ1-1; 10 bases map to TRBD1. Germline loops: CDR1 SGHDN, CDR2 FVKESK. V lost 0 bases to trimming and J lost 0 bases; unmatched junction nucleotides: 4. CDR3 length: 17 residues. In nucleotides, the CDR3 is TGTGCCAGCAGCCAAGACCCCGGGACAGGGGTGAACACTGAAGCTTTCTTT. It encodes CASSQDPGTGVNTEAFF.